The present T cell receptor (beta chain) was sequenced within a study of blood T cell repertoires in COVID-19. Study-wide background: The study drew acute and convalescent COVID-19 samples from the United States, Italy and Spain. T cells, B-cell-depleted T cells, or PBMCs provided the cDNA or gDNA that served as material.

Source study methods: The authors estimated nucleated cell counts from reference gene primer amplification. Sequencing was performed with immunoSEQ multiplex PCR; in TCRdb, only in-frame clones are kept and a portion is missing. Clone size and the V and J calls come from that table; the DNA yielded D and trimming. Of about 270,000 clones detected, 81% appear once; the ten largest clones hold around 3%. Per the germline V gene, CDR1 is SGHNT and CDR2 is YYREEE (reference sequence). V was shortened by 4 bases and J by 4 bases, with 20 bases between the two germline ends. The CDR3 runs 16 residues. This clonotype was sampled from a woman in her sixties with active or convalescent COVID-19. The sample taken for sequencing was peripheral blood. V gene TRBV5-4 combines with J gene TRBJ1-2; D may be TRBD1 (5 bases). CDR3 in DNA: TGTGCCAGCAGCCCACCATTGATCAGGGCGCCCTATGGCTACACCTTC. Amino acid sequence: CASSPPLIRAPYGYTF.